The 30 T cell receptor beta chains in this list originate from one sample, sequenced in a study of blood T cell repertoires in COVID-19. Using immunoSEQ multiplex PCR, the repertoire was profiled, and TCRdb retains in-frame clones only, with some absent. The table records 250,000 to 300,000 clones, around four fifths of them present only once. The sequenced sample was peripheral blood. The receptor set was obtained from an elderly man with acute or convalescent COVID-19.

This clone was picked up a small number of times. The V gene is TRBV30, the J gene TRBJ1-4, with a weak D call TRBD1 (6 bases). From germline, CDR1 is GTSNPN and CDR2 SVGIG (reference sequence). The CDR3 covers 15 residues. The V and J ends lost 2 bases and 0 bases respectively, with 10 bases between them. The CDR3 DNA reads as TGTGCCTGGAGTTTAAGGACAGCAACTAATGAAAAACTGTTTTTT. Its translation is CAWSLRTATNEKLFF. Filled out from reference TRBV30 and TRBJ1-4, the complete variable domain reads SQTIHQWPATLVQPVGSPLSLECTVEGTSNPNLYWYRQAAGRGLQLLFYSVGIGQISSEVPQNLSASRPQDRQFILSSKKLLLSDSGFYLCAWSLRTATNEKLFFGSGTQLSVL.

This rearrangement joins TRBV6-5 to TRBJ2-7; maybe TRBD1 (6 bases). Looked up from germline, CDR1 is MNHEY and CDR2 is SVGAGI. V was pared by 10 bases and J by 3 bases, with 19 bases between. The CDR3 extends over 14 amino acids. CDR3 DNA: TGTGCCACGGAGACAGGCCTAGGAGGCTACGAGCAGTACTTC. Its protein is CATETGLGGYEQYF.

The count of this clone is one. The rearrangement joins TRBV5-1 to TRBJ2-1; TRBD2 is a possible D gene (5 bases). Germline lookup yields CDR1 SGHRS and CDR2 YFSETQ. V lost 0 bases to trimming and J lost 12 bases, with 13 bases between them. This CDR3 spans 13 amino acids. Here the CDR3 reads CASSLVLGGWQFF. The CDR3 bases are TGCGCCAGCAGCTTGGTACTAGGAGGATGGCAGTTCTTC.

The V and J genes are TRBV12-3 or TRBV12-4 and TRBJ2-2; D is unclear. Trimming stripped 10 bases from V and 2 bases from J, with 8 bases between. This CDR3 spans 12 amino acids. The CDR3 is CATQLNTGELFF. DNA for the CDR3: TGTGCCACCCAACTCAACACCGGGGAGCTGTTTTTT.

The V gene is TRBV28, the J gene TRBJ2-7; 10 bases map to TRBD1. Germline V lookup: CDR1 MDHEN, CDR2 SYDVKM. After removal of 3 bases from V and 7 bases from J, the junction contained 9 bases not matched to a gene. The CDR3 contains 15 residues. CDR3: CASSLVGQGRGEQYF. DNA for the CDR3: TGTGCCAGCAGTTTGGTGGGACAGGGGCGAGGTGAGCAGTACTTC.

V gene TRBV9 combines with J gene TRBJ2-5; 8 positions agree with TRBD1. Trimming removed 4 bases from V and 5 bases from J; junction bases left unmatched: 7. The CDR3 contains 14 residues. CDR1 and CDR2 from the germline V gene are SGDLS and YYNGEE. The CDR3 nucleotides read TGTGCCAGCAGCCCTCAGACAGGGGTCGAGACCCAGTACTTC. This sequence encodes CASSPQTGVETQYF. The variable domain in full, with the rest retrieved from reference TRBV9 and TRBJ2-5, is DSGVTQTPKHLITATGQRVTLRCSPRSGDLSVYWYQQSLDQGLQFLIQYYNGEERAKGNILERFSAQQFPDLHSELNLSSLELGDSALYFCASSPQTGVETQYFGPGTRLLVL.

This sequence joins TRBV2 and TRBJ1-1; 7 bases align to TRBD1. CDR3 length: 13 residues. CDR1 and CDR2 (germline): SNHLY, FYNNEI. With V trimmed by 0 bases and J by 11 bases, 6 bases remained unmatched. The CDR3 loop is CASSEAATGMAFF. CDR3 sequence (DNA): TGTGCCAGCAGTGAAGCAGCGACAGGGATGGCTTTCTTT. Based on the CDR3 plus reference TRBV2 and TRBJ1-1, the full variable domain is EPEVTQTPSHQVTQMGQEVILRCVPISNHLYFYWYRQILGQKVEFLVSFYNNEISEKSEIFDDQFSVERPDGSNFTLKIRSTKLEDSAMYFCASSEAATGMAFFGQGTRLTVV.

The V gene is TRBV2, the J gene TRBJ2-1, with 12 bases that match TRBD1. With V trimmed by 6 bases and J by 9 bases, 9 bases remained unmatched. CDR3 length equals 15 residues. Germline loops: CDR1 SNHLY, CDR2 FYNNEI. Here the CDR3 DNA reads TGTGCCAGCAGCGCCAGGGACAGGGGGCGCGGTGAGCAGTTCTTC. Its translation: CASSARDRGRGEQFF. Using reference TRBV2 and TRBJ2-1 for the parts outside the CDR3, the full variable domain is EPEVTQTPSHQVTQMGQEVILRCVPISNHLYFYWYRQILGQKVEFLVSFYNNEISEKSEIFDDQFSVERPDGSNFTLKIRSTKLEDSAMYFCASSARDRGRGEQFFGPGTRLTVL.

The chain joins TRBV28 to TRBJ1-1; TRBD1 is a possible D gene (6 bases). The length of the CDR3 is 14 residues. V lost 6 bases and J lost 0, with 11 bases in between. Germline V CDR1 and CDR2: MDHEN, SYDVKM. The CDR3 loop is CASRWDNLNTEAFF. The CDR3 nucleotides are TGTGCCAGCAGATGGGACAATCTGAACACTGAAGCTTTCTTT.

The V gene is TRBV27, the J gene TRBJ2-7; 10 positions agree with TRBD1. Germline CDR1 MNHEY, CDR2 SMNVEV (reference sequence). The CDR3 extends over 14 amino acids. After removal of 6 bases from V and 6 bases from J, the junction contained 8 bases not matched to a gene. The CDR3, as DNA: TGTGCCAGCAGCCCCGGGACAGGGGTCAGCGAGCAGTACTTC. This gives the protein CASSPGTGVSEQYF.

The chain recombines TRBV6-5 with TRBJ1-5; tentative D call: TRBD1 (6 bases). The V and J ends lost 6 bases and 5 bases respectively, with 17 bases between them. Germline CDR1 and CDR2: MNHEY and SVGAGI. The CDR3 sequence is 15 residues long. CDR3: CASRPSGTSDQPQHF. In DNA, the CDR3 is TGTGCCAGCAGGCCCTCCGGGACATCGGATCAGCCCCAGCATTTT.

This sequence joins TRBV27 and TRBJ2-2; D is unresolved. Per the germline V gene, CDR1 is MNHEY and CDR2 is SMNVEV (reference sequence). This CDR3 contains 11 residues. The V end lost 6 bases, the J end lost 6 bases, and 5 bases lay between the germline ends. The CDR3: CASRYSGELFF. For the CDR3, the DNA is TGTGCCAGCAGATACTCCGGGGAGCTGTTTTTT.

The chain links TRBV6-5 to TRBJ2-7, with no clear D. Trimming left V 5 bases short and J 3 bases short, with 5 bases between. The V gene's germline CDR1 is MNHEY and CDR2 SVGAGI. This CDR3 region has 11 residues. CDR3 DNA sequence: TGTGCCAGCAGTAACAGCTACGAGCAGTACTTC. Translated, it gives CASSNSYEQYF.

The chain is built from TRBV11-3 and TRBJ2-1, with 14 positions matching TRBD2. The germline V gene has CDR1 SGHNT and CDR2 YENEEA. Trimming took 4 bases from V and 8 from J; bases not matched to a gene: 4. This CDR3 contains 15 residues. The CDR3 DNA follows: TGTGCCAGCAGCTCCGGGACTAGCGGGAGTTATGAGCAGTTCTTC. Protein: CASSSGTSGSYEQFF.

This CDR3 reads CASSLAGLYYEQYF. CDR3 in DNA: TGTGCCAGCAGCTTAGCGGGCCTCTACTACGAGCAGTACTTC. The chain couples TRBV7-9 to TRBJ2-7; no reliable D call. Per germline, CDR1 SEHNR and CDR2 FQNEAQ (reference sequence). Trimming removed 0 bases from V and 3 bases from J, with 9 bases in between. This CDR3 has 14 amino acids.

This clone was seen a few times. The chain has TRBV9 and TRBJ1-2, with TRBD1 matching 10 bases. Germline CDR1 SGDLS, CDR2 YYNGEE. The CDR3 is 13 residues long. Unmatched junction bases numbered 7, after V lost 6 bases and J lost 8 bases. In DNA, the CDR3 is TGTGCCAGCACCCCCGGGACAGGGGAGGGCTACACCTTC. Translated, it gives CASTPGTGEGYTF.

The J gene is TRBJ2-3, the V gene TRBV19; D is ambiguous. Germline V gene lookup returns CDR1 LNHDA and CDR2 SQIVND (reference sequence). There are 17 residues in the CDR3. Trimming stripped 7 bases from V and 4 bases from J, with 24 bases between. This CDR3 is CASTPGQVRLGPDTQYF. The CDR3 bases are TGTGCCAGTACCCCAGGTCAGGTCCGGTTAGGTCCAGATACGCAGTATTTT.

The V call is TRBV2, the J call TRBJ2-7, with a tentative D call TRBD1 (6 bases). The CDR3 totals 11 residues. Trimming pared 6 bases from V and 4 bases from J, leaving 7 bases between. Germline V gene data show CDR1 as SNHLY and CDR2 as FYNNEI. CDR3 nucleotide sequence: TGTGCCAGCAGCGGACAGTACGAGCAGTACTTC. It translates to CASSGQYEQYF.

The CDR3 coding sequence is TGCGCCAGCACCACAGGGGGCGGAGAGACCCAGTACTTC. This translates into CASTTGGGETQYF. J is TRBJ2-5 and V is TRBV5-1, with TRBD1 identical over 9 bases. The CDR3 runs 13 residues. The junction had 4 bases not matched to a gene; V was cut back by 6 bases and J by 4 bases. Germline CDR1 SGHRS, CDR2 YFSETQ.

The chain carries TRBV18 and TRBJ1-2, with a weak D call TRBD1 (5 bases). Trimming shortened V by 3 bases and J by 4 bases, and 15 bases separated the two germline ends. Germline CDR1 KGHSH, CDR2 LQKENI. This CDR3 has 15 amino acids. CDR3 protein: CASSPLSQGGYGYTF. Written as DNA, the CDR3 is TGTGCCAGCTCACCCCTCTCGCAGGGTGGCTATGGCTACACCTTC.

The CDR3 region is CASQPDRRTGLYEQYF. The CDR3 DNA is TGCGCCAGTCAGCCGGACCGGAGGACAGGATTATACGAGCAGTACTTC. V usage is TRBV10-2 and J usage is TRBJ2-7; TRBD1 matches 7 bases. The CDR3 totals 16 residues. Germline lookup yields CDR1 WSHSY and CDR2 SAAADI. Germline trimming cut 9 bases from V and 4 bases from J; bases unmatched to any gene: 18.

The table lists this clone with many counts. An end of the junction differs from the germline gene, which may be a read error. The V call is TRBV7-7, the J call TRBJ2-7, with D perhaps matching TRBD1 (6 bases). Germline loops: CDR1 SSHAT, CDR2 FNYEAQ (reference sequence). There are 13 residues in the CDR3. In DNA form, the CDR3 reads TGTGCTAGCAGCTCAACAGGGTTCTCCGAGCAGTACTTC. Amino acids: CASSSTGFSEQYF. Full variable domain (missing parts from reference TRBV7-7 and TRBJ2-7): GAGVSQSPRYKVTKRGQDVTLRCDPISSHATLYWYQQALGQGPEFLTYFNYEAQPDKSGLPSDRFSAERPEGSISTLTIQRTEQRDSAMYRCASSSTGFSEQYFGPGTRLTVT.

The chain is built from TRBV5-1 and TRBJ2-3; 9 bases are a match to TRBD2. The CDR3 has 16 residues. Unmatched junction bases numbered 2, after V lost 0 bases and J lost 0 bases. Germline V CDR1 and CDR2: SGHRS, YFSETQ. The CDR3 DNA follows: TGCGCCAGCAGCTTGGTAACTAGCGGGAGCACAGATACGCAGTATTTT. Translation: CASSLVTSGSTDTQYF.

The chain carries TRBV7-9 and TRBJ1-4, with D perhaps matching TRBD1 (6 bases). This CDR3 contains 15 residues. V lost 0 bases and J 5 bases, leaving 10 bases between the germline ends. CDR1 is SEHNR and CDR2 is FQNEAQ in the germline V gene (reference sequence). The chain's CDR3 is CASSLAAGVNEKLFF. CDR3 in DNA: TGTGCCAGCAGCTTAGCAGCAGGGGTGAATGAAAAACTGTTTTTT.

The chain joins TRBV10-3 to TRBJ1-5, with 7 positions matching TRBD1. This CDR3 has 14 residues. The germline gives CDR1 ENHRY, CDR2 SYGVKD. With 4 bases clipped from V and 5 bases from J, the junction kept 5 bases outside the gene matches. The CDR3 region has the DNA TGTGCCATCAGTGCAGGGGGAGGCGATCAGCCCCAGCATTTT. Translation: CAISAGGGDQPQHF.

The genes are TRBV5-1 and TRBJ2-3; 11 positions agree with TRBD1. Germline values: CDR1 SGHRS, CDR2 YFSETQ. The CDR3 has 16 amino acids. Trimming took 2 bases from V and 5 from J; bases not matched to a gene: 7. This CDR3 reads CASSLQGQGGGDTQYF. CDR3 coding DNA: TGCGCCAGCAGCTTACAGGGACAGGGGGGTGGAGATACGCAGTATTTT.

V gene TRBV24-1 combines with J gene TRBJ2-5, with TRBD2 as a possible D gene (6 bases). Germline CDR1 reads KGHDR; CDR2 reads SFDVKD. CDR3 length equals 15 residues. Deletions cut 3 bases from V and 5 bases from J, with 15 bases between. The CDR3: CATSDRLGSGETQYF. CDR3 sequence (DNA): TGTGCCACCAGTGATCGACTGGGCAGCGGGGAGACCCAGTACTTC.

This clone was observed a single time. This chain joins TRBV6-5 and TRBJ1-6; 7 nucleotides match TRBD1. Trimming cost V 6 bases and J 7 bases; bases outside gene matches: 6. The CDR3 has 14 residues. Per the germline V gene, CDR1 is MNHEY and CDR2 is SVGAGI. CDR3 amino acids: CASSNRDRNSPLHF. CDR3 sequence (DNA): TGTGCCAGCAGCAACCGGGACAGAAATTCACCCCTCCACTTT.

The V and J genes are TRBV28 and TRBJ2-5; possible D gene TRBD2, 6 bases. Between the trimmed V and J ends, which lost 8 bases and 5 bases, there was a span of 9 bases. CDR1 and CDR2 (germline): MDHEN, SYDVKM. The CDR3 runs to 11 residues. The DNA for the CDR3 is TGTGCCAGCGGGAGGTTGGAGACCCAGTACTTC. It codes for CASGRLETQYF. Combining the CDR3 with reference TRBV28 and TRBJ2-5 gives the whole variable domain DVKVTQSSRYLVKRTGEKVFLECVQDMDHENMFWYRQDPGLGLRLIYFSYDVKMKEKGDIPEGYSVSREKKERFSLILESASTNQTSMYLCASGRLETQYFGPGTRLLVL.

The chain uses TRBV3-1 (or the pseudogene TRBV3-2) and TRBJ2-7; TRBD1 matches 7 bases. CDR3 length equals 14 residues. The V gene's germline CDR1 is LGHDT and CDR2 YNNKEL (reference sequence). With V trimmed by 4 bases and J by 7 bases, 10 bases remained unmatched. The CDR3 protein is CASSLRGQVGEQYF. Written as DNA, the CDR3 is TGTGCCAGCAGCCTCCGTGGACAGGTAGGAGAGCAGTACTTC.